These 17 T cell receptor beta chains were sequenced from one sample in a study of T cell responses to AZD1222 COVID-19 vaccine. The table came from immunoSEQ multiplex PCR; TCRdb's copy has only in-frame clones and leaves some out. The profile shows roughly 53,000 clones, 85% to 90% of them singletons. The starting material was peripheral blood, obtained on day 0 of MenACWY control vaccination. The receptors here all came from an adult in good health.

The V gene is TRBV9, the J gene TRBJ2-2; D remains ambiguous. Trimming pared 4 bases from V and 6 bases from J, leaving 13 bases between. The length of the CDR3 is 14 residues. In germline, CDR1 is SGDLS, CDR2 YYNGEE. DNA of the CDR3: TGTGCCAGCAGCCCTCACATGAGCGCCGGGGAGCTGTTTTTT. Translation gives CASSPHMSAGELFF.

This clone has only a few counts. The chain is built from TRBV19 and TRBJ1-2; no clear D gene. Germline values: CDR1 LNHDA, CDR2 SQIVND (reference sequence). CDR3 length: 16 residues. Between the trimmed V and J ends, which lost 6 bases and 3 bases, there was a span of 20 bases. The chain's CDR3 is CASSVGFEGRHYGYTF. CDR3 DNA sequence: TGTGCCAGTAGCGTCGGGTTTGAGGGAAGGCACTATGGCTACACCTTC.

The rearrangement links TRBV6-2 or TRBV6-3 to TRBJ2-2, with no clear D. The CDR3 sequence is 15 residues long. Germline V gene sequence: CDR1 MNHEY, CDR2 SVGEGT. V dropped 0 bases and J dropped 8 bases, with 13 bases sitting between them. CDR3 DNA sequence: TGTGCCAGCAGTTACTCGACGTCGCGGTCTGGGGAGCTGTTTTTT. Amino acids: CASSYSTSRSGELFF.

The chain has TRBV7-8 and TRBJ1-5; no clear D gene. V lost 1 base and J lost 0, with 4 bases in between. The CDR3 has 14 amino acids. Germline CDR1 SGHVS, CDR2 FQNEAQ. CDR3 coding DNA: TGTGCCAGCAGCTTAGTAGGTAGCAATCAGCCCCAGCATTTT. Protein sequence: CASSLVGSNQPQHF. Full variable domain (rest looked up from reference TRBV7-8 and TRBJ1-5): GAGVSQSPRYKVAKRGQDVALRCDPISGHVSLFWYQQALGQGPEFLTYFQNEAQLDKSGLPSDRFFAERPEGSVSTLKIQRTQQEDSAVYLCASSLVGSNQPQHFGDGTRLSIL.

The chain couples TRBV10-1 to TRBJ2-1, with D tentatively TRBD2 (6 bases). V dropped 2 bases and J dropped 7 bases, with 6 bases sitting between them. Germline V gene data show CDR1 as WNHNN and CDR2 as SYGVQD (reference sequence). This CDR3 has 12 amino acids. The CDR3 protein is CASSERENEQFF. The CDR3 bases are TGCGCCAGCAGTGAGCGGGAGAATGAGCAGTTCTTC.

The chain links TRBV7-2 to TRBJ1-6, with 7 positions matching TRBD1. Germline loops: CDR1 SGHTA, CDR2 FQGNSA. The CDR3 is 14 amino acids. With V trimmed by 3 bases and J by 7 bases, 3 bases remained unmatched. The CDR3: CASSLTGQNSPLHF. CDR3 bases: TGTGCCAGCAGCTTGACAGGGCAGAATTCACCCCTCCACTTT.

This sequence joins TRBV6-2 or TRBV6-3 and TRBJ2-6; D is ambiguous. The CDR3 is 15 amino acids. V lost 0 bases and J 0 bases, leaving 3 bases between the germline ends. Germline loops: CDR1 MNHEY, CDR2 SVGEGT. CDR3 in amino acids: CASSYSNSGANVLTF. CDR3 nucleotides: TGTGCCAGCAGTTACTCTAACTCTGGGGCCAACGTCCTGACTTTC.

The V call is TRBV6-5, the J call TRBJ2-7, with D possibly TRBD1 on 6 matching bases. Germline loops: CDR1 MNHEY, CDR2 SVGAGI. There are 11 residues in the CDR3. Trimming shortened V by 7 bases and J by 3 bases, and 7 bases separated the two germline ends. CDR3 sequence reads: CASKGVYEQYF. CDR3 nucleotide sequence: TGTGCCAGCAAGGGGGTCTACGAGCAGTACTTC.

The gene calls are TRBV5-1 and TRBJ1-6; D is perhaps TRBD1 (5 bases). V lost 3 bases to trimming and J lost 11 bases, with 18 bases between them. The CDR3 is 15 residues long. Germline CDR1 SGHRS, CDR2 YFSETQ. Here the CDR3 reads CASSSGDGLGTPLHF. The CDR3 coding sequence is TGCGCCAGCAGCTCGGGGGACGGCCTTGGGACACCCCTCCACTTT. Full variable domain (rest looked up from reference TRBV5-1 and TRBJ1-6): KAGVTQTPRYLIKTRGQQVTLSCSPISGHRSVSWYQQTPGQGLQFLFEYFSETQRNKGNFPGRFSGRQFSNSRSEMNVSTLELGDSALYLCASSSGDGLGTPLHFGNGTRLTVT.

This rearrangement joins TRBV28 to TRBJ2-2; D possibly corresponds to TRBD2 (6 bases). The CDR3 is 18 residues long. Germline assignment: CDR1 MDHEN and CDR2 SYDVKM. V lost 5 bases and J lost 4, with 23 bases in between. This CDR3 is CASSLATGTSAFTGELFF. CDR3 nucleotides: TGTGCCAGCAGTCTAGCCACCGGGACTTCGGCTTTCACCGGGGAGCTGTTTTTT.

The chain links TRBV30 to TRBJ2-4, with 10 bases identical to TRBD2. The CDR3 totals 13 residues. From germline, CDR1 is GTSNPN and CDR2 SVGIG (reference sequence). The trim removed 5 bases at V and 7 bases at J, leaving 5 bases unmatched. CDR3 in DNA: TGTGCCTGGTCCCAACTAGCGGGGAACATTCAGTACTTC. Translation gives CAWSQLAGNIQYF.

The chain is built from TRBV19 and TRBJ2-7; 9 bases agree with TRBD2. Germline CDR1 and CDR2: LNHDA and SQIVND (reference sequence). The junction had 7 bases not matched to a gene; V was cut back by 4 bases and J by 0 bases. The CDR3 covers 16 residues. CDR3 nucleotides: TGTGCCAGTAGTAGAACTAGCGGGCCAAGCTCCTACGAGCAGTACTTC. Translating it yields CASSRTSGPSSYEQYF.

V and J are TRBV10-1 and TRBJ2-2; no clear D gene. V gave up 2 bases and J gave up 2 bases, with 15 bases separating them. The germline CDR1 and CDR2 sequences are WNHNN and SYGVQD (reference sequence). The CDR3 runs 17 residues. The CDR3 reads CASSEPLREQNTGELFF. CDR3 in DNA: TGCGCCAGCAGTGAGCCACTTCGAGAGCAAAACACCGGGGAGCTGTTTTTT.

This sequence joins TRBV24-1 and TRBJ2-2; D remains unclear. V shed 0 bases and J shed 8 bases, with 6 bases lying between them. Germline V lookup: CDR1 KGHDR, CDR2 SFDVKD. The CDR3 has 13 residues. This CDR3 is CATSDLRWGELFF. The CDR3 DNA follows: TGTGCCACCAGTGATTTGAGGTGGGGGGAGCTGTTTTTT.

The chain joins TRBV18 to TRBJ1-1; D unclear. Germline loops: CDR1 KGHSH, CDR2 LQKENI. The ends were cut back, 6 bases at V and 3 bases at J, with 8 bases in the middle. The CDR3 covers 12 residues. The CDR3 DNA sequence: TGTGCCAGCTCGACACTCGACACTGAAGCTTTCTTT. Translated, it gives CASSTLDTEAFF.

This clone appeared a few times. The rearrangement uses TRBV3-1 (or the pseudogene TRBV3-2) and TRBJ2-7, with a possible D match to TRBD2 (5 bases). The CDR3 length is 14 residues. Germline V gives CDR1 LGHDT, CDR2 YNNKEL (reference sequence). V dropped 2 bases and J dropped 1 base, with 9 bases sitting between them. CDR3 coding DNA: TGTGCCAGCAGCCAACGGACTGCGTCCTACGAGCAGTACTTC. Residues: CASSQRTASYEQYF.

CDR3 in DNA: TGTGCCAGCAGCCAAGGGACAGGGGGTTTTAATTCACCCCTCCACTTT. It is translated as CASSQGTGGFNSPLHF. The chain combines TRBV5-6 with TRBJ1-6, with 11 positions matching TRBD1. The CDR3 runs to 16 residues. Germline V CDR1 and CDR2: SGHDT, YYEEEE. Trimming at V came to 4 bases and at J to 6 bases, leaving 6 bases not matched to a gene.